The sequence of this T cell receptor beta chain was determined in a study of cytomegalovirus exposure and HLA in healthy donors. Use of 60 Vbeta and 13 Jbeta primers characterized the PCR. Measured with immunoSEQ multiplex PCR; TCRdb has only the in-frame clones, and not every one. The table includes 100,000 or so clones, less than 80% detected once. The TCR comes from a woman aged 40 to 50 in good health and CMV-seronegative. What was sequenced was PBMCs.

The CDR3 here is CASSPRLAAGYEQYF. The CDR3 DNA reads as TGTGCCAGCAGCCCAAGACTAGCGGCAGGTTACGAGCAGTACTTC. V gene TRBV2 combines with J gene TRBJ2-7, with 9 bases fitting TRBD2. CDR1 is SNHLY, CDR2 FYNNEI, per germline. There are 15 residues in the CDR3. The junction had 10 bases not matched to a gene; V was cut back by 6 bases and J by 4 bases.